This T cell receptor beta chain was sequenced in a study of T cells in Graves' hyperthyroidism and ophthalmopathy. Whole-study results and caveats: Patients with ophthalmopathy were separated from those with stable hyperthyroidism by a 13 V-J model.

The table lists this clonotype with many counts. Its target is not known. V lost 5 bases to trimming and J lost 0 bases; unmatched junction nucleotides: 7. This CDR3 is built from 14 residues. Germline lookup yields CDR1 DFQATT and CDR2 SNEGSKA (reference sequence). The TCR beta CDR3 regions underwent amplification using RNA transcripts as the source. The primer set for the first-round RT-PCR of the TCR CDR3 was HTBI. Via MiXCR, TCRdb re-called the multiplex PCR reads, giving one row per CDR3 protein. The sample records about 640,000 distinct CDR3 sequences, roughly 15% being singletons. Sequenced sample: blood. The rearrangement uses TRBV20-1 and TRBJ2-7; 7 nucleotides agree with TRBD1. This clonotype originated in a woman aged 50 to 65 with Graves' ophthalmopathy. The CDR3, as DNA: TGCAGTGCTCGACAGGGACAAAACTCCTACGAGCAGTACTTC. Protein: CSARQGQNSYEQYF.